These 20 T cell receptor beta chains share one sample of origin, sequenced in a study of regulatory T cells in long-lasting Graves disease. Time point given: persistent/refractory GD, antithyroid drugs over 5 years with positive TRAb. Isolated PBMC RNA provided the starting material for the TCR library. Arm-PCR with iRepertoire HTBI primers amplified the CDR3 regions for these TCR beta libraries. TCRdb re-called the multiplex PCR reads through MiXCR, storing one row per CDR3 protein. Counted here are some 440,000 distinct CDR3 sequences, about 20% occurring once; the ten biggest clones make up about 8.3%. The input for sequencing was peripheral blood mononuclear cells (PBMCs), taken when the disease was refractory, from a patient treated with antithyroid drugs. Source of these receptors: a female donor with Graves disease.

There are many counts of this clonotype. This chain uses TRBV28 with TRBJ1-4, with D maybe TRBD1 (5 bases). CDR3 length equals 17 residues. Germline CDR1 is MDHEN and CDR2 is SYDVKM. Trimming left V 2 bases short and J 7 bases short, with 20 bases between. CDR3 nucleotide sequence: TGTGCCAGCAGTTTACCAGTTTTTCGGCAGGGAGGTGAAAAACTGTTTTTT. It codes for CASSLPVFRQGGEKLFF.

The V and J genes are TRBV12-3 or TRBV12-4 and TRBJ1-5, with 10 bases matching TRBD1. With 7 bases clipped from V and 5 bases from J, the junction kept 8 bases outside the gene matches. This CDR3 contains 15 residues. CDR3 bases: TGTGCCAGCACCCAGGGGACAGGGGACGATCAGCCCCAGCATTTT. This gives the protein CASTQGTGDDQPQHF.

Many counts were recorded for this clonotype. The J gene is TRBJ2-5, the V gene TRBV3-1; TRBD2 agrees at 10 bases. Germline CDR1 reads LGHDT; CDR2 reads YNNKEL (reference sequence). Germline trimming cut 8 bases from V and 4 bases from J; bases unmatched to any gene: 10. CDR3 length equals 15 residues. The CDR3 sequence: CASRLSSGRVETQYF. In DNA, the CDR3 is TGTGCCAGCCGCCTCTCGAGCGGGAGGGTAGAGACCCAGTACTTC.

This clonotype was recorded a few times. The rearrangement joins TRBV5-1 to TRBJ2-7; TRBD2 might be the D (6 bases). This CDR3 region has 14 residues. Germline-derived CDR1 and CDR2 are SGHRS and YFSETQ. V was shortened by 1 base and J by 5 bases, with 13 bases between the two germline ends. The DNA for the CDR3 is TGCGCCAGCAGCTTGCGAGGGGAGGTCCACGAGCAGTACTTC. Protein sequence: CASSLRGEVHEQYF.

This clonotype was observed many times. This chain uses TRBV29-1 with TRBJ1-2; no clear D gene. The germline CDR1 and CDR2 sequences are SQVTM and ANQGSEA. Between the trimmed V and J ends, which lost 3 bases and 4 bases, there was a span of 6 bases. This CDR3 spans 11 amino acids. CDR3 coding DNA: TGCAGCGTTGATCCGAGCTATGGCTACACCTTC. This sequence encodes CSVDPSYGYTF. Complete variable domain (other parts from reference TRBV29-1 and TRBJ1-2): SAVISQKPSRDICQRGTSLTIQCQVDSQVTMMFWYRQQPGQSLTLIATANQGSEATYESGFVIDKFPISRPNLTFSTLTVSNMSPEDSSIYLCSVDPSYGYTFGSGTRLTVV.

This clonotype appeared a few times. CDR3 in DNA: TGTGCCTGGGTTCAGGGGACGGCGAACTATGGCTACACCTTC. Encoded protein: CAWVQGTANYGYTF. V is TRBV30 and J is TRBJ1-2, with D possibly matching TRBD1 (6 bases). The CDR3 totals 14 residues. Between the trimmed V and J ends, which lost 5 bases and 2 bases, there was a span of 15 bases. The germline CDR1 and CDR2 sequences are GTSNPN and SVGIG (reference sequence).

Ten or more counts support this clonotype. The chain joins TRBV11-2 to TRBJ2-5, with a weak D call TRBD2 (5 bases). The V end lost 0 bases, the J end lost 1 base, and 15 bases lay between the germline ends. Germline V gene lookup returns CDR1 SGHAT and CDR2 FQNNGV. There are 17 residues in the CDR3. CDR3 coding DNA: TGTGCCAGCAGCTTAGATCCGGGCGGGTGGGGCCAAGAGACCCAGTACTTC. Residues: CASSLDPGGWGQETQYF.

In DNA form, the CDR3 reads TGTGCCAGCAGTGAACAGGGACAGCAGAACACCGGGGAGCTGTTTTTT. It is translated as CASSEQGQQNTGELFF. This chain links TRBV6-2 or TRBV6-3 with TRBJ2-2; 7 nucleotides match TRBD1. Per the germline V gene, CDR1 is MNHEY and CDR2 is SVGEGT. CDR3 length equals 16 residues. Unmatched junction bases numbered 7, after V lost 5 bases and J lost 1 base.

This clonotype was counted many times. The V call is TRBV2, the J call TRBJ2-6; TRBD1 aligns across 8 bases. Germline loops: CDR1 SNHLY, CDR2 FYNNEI. V shed 6 bases, J shed 2 bases, and the junction held 6 bases outside the gene matches. This CDR3 comprises 16 residues. For the CDR3, the DNA is TGTGCCAGCAGAGCACACAGGGGGGCTGGGGCCAACGTCCTGACTTTC. Protein: CASRAHRGAGANVLTF.

This clonotype was observed a handful of times. CDR3 nucleotide sequence: TGCAGTGTACGGGACTATCAAGAGACCCAGTACTTC. Translated: CSVRDYQETQYF. The chain recombines TRBV20-1 with TRBJ2-5; the match to TRBD2 covers 7 bases. CDR1 is DFQATT, CDR2 SNEGSKA, per germline (reference sequence). The CDR3 extends over 12 amino acids. The ends lost 7 bases at V and 2 bases at J; junction bases unmatched: 4.

This clonotype has a handful of counts. This chain joins TRBV20-1 and TRBJ2-7, with a possible D match to TRBD1 (6 bases). The V gene's germline CDR1 is DFQATT and CDR2 SNEGSKA (reference sequence). Trimming shortened V by 3 bases and J by 4 bases, and 16 bases separated the two germline ends. The CDR3 totals 14 residues. CDR3: CSASPATGGYEQYF. The CDR3 region has the DNA TGCAGTGCTAGCCCCGCGACAGGAGGATACGAGCAGTACTTC.

This clonotype was detected ten times or more. The chain combines TRBV10-3 with TRBJ2-7, with 9 bases fitting TRBD2. The CDR3 has 20 residues. Germline trimming cut 4 bases from V and 2 bases from J; bases unmatched to any gene: 21. Germline V lookup: CDR1 ENHRY, CDR2 SYGVKD. The CDR3 DNA is TGTGCCATCAGTGGGACTCTAGGGCAGGGTCTAGCGGGAACTACCTACGAGCAGTACTTC. Its protein product is CAISGTLGQGLAGTTYEQYF.

This chain links TRBV12-3 or TRBV12-4 with TRBJ2-1, with D maybe TRBD2 (6 bases). The length of the CDR3 is 17 residues. The V end lost 10 bases, the J end lost 0 bases, and 22 bases lay between the germline ends. CDR3 residues: CATAYGGAPRSYNEQFF. The CDR3 nucleotides are TGTGCCACCGCCTATGGAGGGGCGCCTCGCTCCTACAATGAGCAGTTCTTC.

This clonotype has a handful of counts. This chain's CDR3 is CATSSLSRSSPYGYTF. Here the CDR3 DNA reads TGTGCCACCAGCAGCCTGAGCAGGTCCTCACCCTATGGCTACACCTTC. This chain joins TRBV15 and TRBJ1-2; D ambiguous. The CDR3 has 16 amino acids. The V and J ends lost 3 bases and 4 bases respectively, with 18 bases between them. CDR1 is LNHNV and CDR2 is YYDKDF in the germline V gene (reference sequence).

About this clonotype: Given a much more abundant clone one base away, this may be a read error. The chain employs TRBV11-2 and TRBJ2-1; D gene ambiguous. Trimming took 0 bases from V and 8 from J, leaving 11 bases between them. This CDR3 is 14 amino acids long. In germline, CDR1 is SGHAT, CDR2 FQNNGV. The CDR3 DNA sequence: TGTGCCAGCAGCTTAGATCGGGCTAACGATGAGCAGTTCTTC. Translated: CASSLDRANDEQFF.

This chain's CDR3 is CASSYIGGGVGYGAFF. CDR3 bases: TGTGCCAGCAGTTACATCGGCGGGGGCGTGGGGTATGGAGCTTTCTTT. V usage is TRBV6-4 and J usage is TRBJ1-1; a weak D match, TRBD1 (6 bases). The germline V and J ends were trimmed by 5 bases and 10 bases, with 26 bases remaining between them. CDR3 length equals 16 residues. The germline V gene has CDR1 MRHNA and CDR2 SNTAGT.

In this sample, this clonotype turned up a few times. The V gene is TRBV5-1, the J gene TRBJ1-1; D is perhaps TRBD1 (6 bases). The ends were cut back, 4 bases at V and 6 bases at J, with 16 bases in the middle. This CDR3 is built from 14 residues. Germline V gene sequence: CDR1 SGHRS, CDR2 YFSETQ. DNA of the CDR3: TGCGCCAGCAGCCGGAGCGGGGGGCGCCCTGAAGCTTTCTTT. Its translation: CASSRSGGRPEAFF.

With regard to this clonotype: It is likely a read error: a sequence one base away is far more abundant. This chain links TRBV25-1 with TRBJ2-5, with D possibly being TRBD1 (5 bases). CDR1 MGHDK and CDR2 SYGVNS come from the germline V gene. The CDR3 is 12 residues long. V lost 2 bases to trimming and J lost 5 bases, with 6 bases between them. The CDR3 nucleotides read TGTGCCAGCAGTGAACCAGGGGAGACCCAGTACTTC. It codes for CASSEPGETQYF.

This clonotype has at least ten counts. V usage is TRBV7-9 and J usage is TRBJ1-1; D not certain. CDR3 size: 13 residues. Per the germline V gene, CDR1 is SEHNR and CDR2 is FQNEAQ (reference sequence). Trimming removed 5 bases from V and 6 bases from J, with 13 bases in between. CDR3 amino acids: CASSPPFEPEAFF. The CDR3 nucleotides read TGTGCCAGCAGCCCCCCCTTTGAGCCTGAAGCTTTCTTT.

This clonotype was seen a few times. V and J are TRBV24-1 and TRBJ2-2; either TRBD1 or TRBD2 may supply D (5 bases each). Trimming removed 9 bases from V and 7 bases from J, with 14 bases in between. The CDR3 runs 13 residues. Germline CDR1 is KGHDR and CDR2 is SFDVKD. In DNA form, the CDR3 reads TGTGCCACCGAAGGGGAGCGTGGCGGGGAGCTGTTTTTT. This codes for CATEGERGGELFF.